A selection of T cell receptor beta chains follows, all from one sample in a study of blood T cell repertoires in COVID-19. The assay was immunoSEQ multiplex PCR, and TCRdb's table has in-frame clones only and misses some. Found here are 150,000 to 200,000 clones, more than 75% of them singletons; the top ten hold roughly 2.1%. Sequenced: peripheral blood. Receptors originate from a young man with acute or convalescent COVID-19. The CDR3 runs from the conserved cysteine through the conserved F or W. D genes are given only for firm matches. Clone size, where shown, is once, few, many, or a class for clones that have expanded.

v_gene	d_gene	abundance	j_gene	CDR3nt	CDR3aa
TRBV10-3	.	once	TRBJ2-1	TGTGCCATCAGTGAGCAGGGCGCTTGGGGTGAGTTCTTC	CAISEQGAWGEFF
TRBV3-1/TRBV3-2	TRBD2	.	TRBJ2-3	TGTGCCAGCCGAAGGACTAGCGGGGGTCTCACAGATACGCAGTATTTT	CASRRTSGGLTDTQYF
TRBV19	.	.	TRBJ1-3	TGTGCCAGTAGAGACAGCATCGTCTCTGGAAACACCATATATTTT	CASRDSIVSGNTIYF
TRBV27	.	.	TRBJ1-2	TGTGCCAGCAGTTTGGCATATCCCATCTATGGCTACACCTTC	CASSLAYPIYGYTF
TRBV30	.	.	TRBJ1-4	TGTGCCTGGAGCGGGTATGCAACTAATGAAAAACTGTTTTTT	CAWSGYATNEKLFF
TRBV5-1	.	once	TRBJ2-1	TGCGCCAGCAGCTTGGCCCCCTTGGAAACCGGGGGCTACAATGAGCAGTTCTTC	CASSLAPLETGGYNEQFF
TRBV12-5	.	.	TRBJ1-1	TGTGCTAGTGGTTTGACCTCCCCAGGGATCCCTGAAGCTTTCTTT	CASGLTSPGIPEAFF
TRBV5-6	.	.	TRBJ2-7	TGTGCCAGCAGCCCCCTTAGTCACGAGCAGTACTTC	CASSPLSHEQYF
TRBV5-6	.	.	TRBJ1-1	TGTGCCAGCAGCTCGGGTAATAGTCTCACTGAAGCTTTCTTT	CASSSGNSLTEAFF
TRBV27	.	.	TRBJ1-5	TGTGCCAGCAGTTTGTACAGTCTAAGCAATCAGCCCCAGCATTTT	CASSLYSLSNQPQHF
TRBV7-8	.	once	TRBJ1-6	TGTGCCAGCAGCTTAGAGGTCAGGGGTCTGGATTCACCCCTCCACTTT	CASSLEVRGLDSPLHF
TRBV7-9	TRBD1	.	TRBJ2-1	TGTGCCAGCAGCCCGGGACAGGGAGACACCTACAATGAGCAGTTCTTC	CASSPGQGDTYNEQFF
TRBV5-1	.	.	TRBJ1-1	TGCGCCAGCAGCCCAGATATGAACACTGAAGCTTTCTTT	CASSPDMNTEAFF
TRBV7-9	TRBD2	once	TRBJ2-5	TGTGCCAGCAGCTTAGGAGGCATAGCGGGAGCGGAGACCCAGTACTTC	CASSLGGIAGAETQYF
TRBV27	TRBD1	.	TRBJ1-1	TGTGCCAGCAGCGGACAGGGGAACACTGAAGCTTTCTTT	CASSGQGNTEAFF
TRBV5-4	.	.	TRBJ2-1	TGTGCCAGCAGCTTGGCCGGGTCTAGCACACGTGAGCAGTTCTTC	CASSLAGSSTREQFF
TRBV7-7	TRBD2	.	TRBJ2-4	TGTGCCAGCAGCCCAGGAGCGGGGGTGGGGGACATTCAGTACTTC	CASSPGAGVGDIQYF
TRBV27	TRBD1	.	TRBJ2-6	TGTGCCAGCAGTTCAGCAGGCGGACAGGGGCACTCTGGGGCCAACGTCCTGACTTTC	CASSSAGGQGHSGANVLTF
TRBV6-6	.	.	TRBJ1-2	TGTGCCAGCACTAGTACCGGACGGACTTATGGCTACACCTTC	CASTSTGRTYGYTF
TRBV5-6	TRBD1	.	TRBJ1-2	TGTGCCAGCAGCTTGGGGCAGGGACAGACCTATGGCTACACCTTC	CASSLGQGQTYGYTF
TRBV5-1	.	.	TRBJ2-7	TGCGCCAGCAGCTCCTTTGCTGGAACAGTGAAGTTTTCCTACGAGCAGTACTTC	CASSSFAGTVKFSYEQYF
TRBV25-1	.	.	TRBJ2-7	TGTGCCAGCAGTGAAGAGGGCAGTTCTCTATCCTACGAGCAGTACTTC	CASSEEGSSLSYEQYF
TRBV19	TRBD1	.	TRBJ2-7	TGTGCCAGTAGTAGACAGGGGGCACGGGAGCAGTACTTC	CASSRQGAREQYF
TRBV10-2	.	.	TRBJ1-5	TGCGCCAGCTCCGAAGGTAGGGCAGGCCTTATAGCAGGGGAGCCCCAGCATTTT	CASSEGRAGLIAGEPQHF
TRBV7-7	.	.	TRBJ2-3	TGTGCCAGCAGCCCCGGGACTGGGGATACGCAGTATTTT	CASSPGTGDTQYF
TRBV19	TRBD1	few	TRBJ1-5	TGTGCCAGTAGTATGGGACAGGGGGCGAGGTGGTTGAATCAGCCCCAGCATTTT	CASSMGQGARWLNQPQHF
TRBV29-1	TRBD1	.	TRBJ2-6	TGCAGCGTTGTTACAGGGGGAAGCTCTGGGGCCAACGTCCTGACTTTC	CSVVTGGSSGANVLTF
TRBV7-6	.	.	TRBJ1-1	TGTGCCAGCAGCTTTGGCCAGGGGAACACTGAAGCTTTCTTT	CASSFGQGNTEAFF
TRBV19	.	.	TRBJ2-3	TGTGCCAGTAGAGCGGGCCTCACAGATACGCAGTATTTT	CASRAGLTDTQYF
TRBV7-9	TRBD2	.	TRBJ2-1	TGTGCCAGCAGCTTCAAAGCGGGGGGCCTTTACAATGAGCAGTTCTTC	CASSFKAGGLYNEQFF
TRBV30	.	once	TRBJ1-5	TGTGCCTGGAGTCCCCGACTTAGGGGGGGGCAGCCCCAGCATTTT	CAWSPRLRGGQPQHF
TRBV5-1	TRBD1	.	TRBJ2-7	TGCGCCAGCAGTAGGACAGGCTACGAGCAGTACTTC	CASSRTGYEQYF
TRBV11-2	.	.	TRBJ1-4	TGTGCCAGCAGTCCAACCGGGAGCCCAACTAATGAAAAACTGTTTTTT	CASSPTGSPTNEKLFF
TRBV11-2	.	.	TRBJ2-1	TGTGCCAGCAGCTTCCAAGCTACAGGTTACAATGAGCAGTTCTTC	CASSFQATGYNEQFF
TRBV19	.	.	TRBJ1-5	TGTGCCAGTAGTACACAGGGTAGTCCCCCTACCAATCAGCCCCAGCATTTT	CASSTQGSPPTNQPQHF
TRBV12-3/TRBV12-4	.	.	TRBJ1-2	TGTGCCAGCAGTTTACCGGGGAGTTGGGGCTACACCTTC	CASSLPGSWGYTF
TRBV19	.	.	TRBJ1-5	TGTGCCAGTAGTATATACAATCAGCCCCAGCATTTT	CASSIYNQPQHF
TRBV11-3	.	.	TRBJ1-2	TGTGCCAGCAGCTTAGATTTGGGGCTCTTTTTC	CASSLDLGLFF
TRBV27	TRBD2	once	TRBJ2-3	TGTGCCAGCAGTTTAGGGCCCCTAGCGGGGGATTACCGTAGCACAGATACGCAGTATTTT	CASSLGPLAGDYRSTDTQYF
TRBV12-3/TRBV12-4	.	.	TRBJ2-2	TGTGCCAGCAGTTTGGGTCCCGTGGAGCTGTTTTTT	CASSLGPVELFF
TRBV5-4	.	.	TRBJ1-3	TGTGCCAGCAGCCCGGACAGTTCCTCTGGAAACACCATATATTTT	CASSPDSSSGNTIYF
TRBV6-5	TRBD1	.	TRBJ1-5	TGTGCCAGCAGCGTGACAGGGGACAATCAGCCCCAGCATTTT	CASSVTGDNQPQHF
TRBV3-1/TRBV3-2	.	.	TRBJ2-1	TGTGCCAGCAGCCTGCGGGACGCCTACAATGAGCAGTTCTTC	CASSLRDAYNEQFF
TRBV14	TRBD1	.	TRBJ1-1	TGTGCCAGCAGCCAACTACAGGGGAGTAAAGGGGGAAACACTGAAGCTTTCTTT	CASSQLQGSKGGNTEAFF
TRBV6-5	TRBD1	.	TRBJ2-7	TGTGCCAGCACCGAAAGAGGGGGCGGATACGAGCAGTACTTC	CASTERGGGYEQYF
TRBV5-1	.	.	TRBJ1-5	TGCGCCAGCAGCTTGGGGCAGGCTAGCAATCAGCCCCAGCATTTT	CASSLGQASNQPQHF
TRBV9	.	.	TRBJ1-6	TGTGCCAGCAGAACAGGGAACGACTATAATTCACCCCTCCACTTT	CASRTGNDYNSPLHF
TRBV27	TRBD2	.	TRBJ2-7	TGTGCCAGCTCAGGAGCCGGGACTAGAAACGAGCAGTACTTC	CASSGAGTRNEQYF
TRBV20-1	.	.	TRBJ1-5	TGCAGTGCTAGTCGGCAGGGTGGCAATCAGCCCCAGCATTTT	CSASRQGGNQPQHF
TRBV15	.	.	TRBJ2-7	TGTGCCACCAGCAGAGATGGGACCGGGGGATGGGAGCAGTACTTC	CATSRDGTGGWEQYF
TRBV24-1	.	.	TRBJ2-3	TGTGCCACCAGTGATTTGCGGCAGGGTGGGACAGATACGCAGTATTTT	CATSDLRQGGTDTQYF
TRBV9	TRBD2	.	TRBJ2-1	TGTGCCAGCAGCGTAGGTGGCGGGAGCTCCTACAATGAGCAGTTCTTC	CASSVGGGSSYNEQFF
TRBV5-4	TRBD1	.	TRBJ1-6	TGTGCCAGCAGCTTGCCGACCGGGACAGGGGATTCACCCCTCCACTTT	CASSLPTGTGDSPLHF
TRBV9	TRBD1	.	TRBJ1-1	TGTGCCAGTGACAGGGTCAACACTGAAGCTTTCTTT	CASDRVNTEAFF
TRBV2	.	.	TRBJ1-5	TGTGCCAGCAGTAACGACGGGAATCAGCCCCAGCATTTT	CASSNDGNQPQHF
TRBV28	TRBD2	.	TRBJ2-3	TGTGCCAGCAGTTCCCCACAGGCTAGCGGGAGTCCCACCGGGGGTACAGATACGCAGTATTTT	CASSSPQASGSPTGGTDTQYF
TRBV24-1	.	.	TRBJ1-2	TGTGCCACCAGTGATTCTAGCCAGCCGGGTGGCTACACCTTC	CATSDSSQPGGYTF
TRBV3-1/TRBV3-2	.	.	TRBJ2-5	TGTGCCAGCAGCCAGGGGAGGGGGGAGACCCAGTACTTC	CASSQGRGETQYF